This T cell receptor (beta chain) was recovered during a study of T cells in Graves' hyperthyroidism and ophthalmopathy. General study findings and limits: Blood held most thyroid clonotypes expanded above 0.001 frequency. Before onset, by a median of around six months, the model predicted ophthalmopathy.

RNA transcripts gave rise to amplified TCR beta CDR3 regions. First-round RT-PCR of the TCR CDR3 relied on the HTBI primer set. TCRdb recomputed calls from the multiplex PCR reads with MiXCR, one row per CDR3 protein. Here the sample spans approximately 530,000 distinct CDR3 sequences, just under 20% being singletons. This clonotype has a count of ten or more. No antigen is known for it. Individuals with ophthalmopathy presented a Clinical Activity Score of at least 3, a NOSPECS grade of at least 4 and a duration under 3 months. Patients were excluded for uncontrolled infection, other autoimmune disease, pregnancy or lactation. V lost 3 bases, J lost 8 bases, and 7 bases stayed unmatched. Germline V gene sequence: CDR1 SNHLY, CDR2 FYNNEI. This CDR3 region has 16 residues.

The sequence was obtained from a man between 40 and 49 years old with Graves' ophthalmopathy. This rearrangement joins TRBV2 to TRBJ2-1; 13 nucleotides match TRBD2. The sample taken for sequencing was blood. The chain's CDR3 is CASSELTSGRRYEQFF. CDR3 in DNA: TGTGCCAGCAGTGAGCTGACTAGCGGGAGGAGGTATGAGCAGTTCTTC.